This T cell receptor beta chain was identified during a study of blood T cell repertoires in COVID-19 (dated by TCRdb to the early 2020s). General notes on the study: Samples covering the acute and convalescent phases of COVID-19 were provided by collaborators in the United States, Italy and Spain. The prospective study material was composed of cDNA or gDNA derived from T cells, B-cell-depleted T cells, or PBMCs. The dataset comprised deeply sampled blood TCRbeta repertoires from subjects exposed to, actively infected with, or recovered from COVID-19. The repertoires were released in a freely available public database intended as a resource for research on the immune response to SARS-CoV-2. Samples were obtained from the ongoing ImmuneRACE study (first 160 participants) and from 1,000 to 1,500 subjects provided by 6 global collaborators. The sample metadata nearly always contained a de-identified subject ID, COVID-19 status, age in years and sex. Where available, HLA class I and class II types were taken from metadata supplied by the sample provider and were not determined by assay-based typing. Beyond this particular receptor, the publication reports: The quantity of clinical and demographic metadata differed by source and by participant and was supplied without curation.

Comments on this clone: No cognate antigen has been identified for it. Base quality data are lacking; no much larger clone is found one base away.

TCRbeta CDR3 regions were amplified from genomic DNA using the immunoSEQ Assay, a bias-controlled multiplex PCR. The published analysis was carried out like this. The number of nucleated cells in each sample was estimated by amplification of reference gene primers within the assay. Sequence reads were collapsed and filtered to measure the absolute abundance of every unique TCRbeta CDR3 rearrangement. Productive Simpson clonality was computed per sample as the square root of Simpson's diversity index over productive rearrangements. The table was pulled from immuneACCESS by TCRdb, which kept in-frame rearrangements only. Such tables lose some clones; where checked, under half of the loss comes from unresolved V genes, and the rest has no known cause. That table furnishes V, J and clone size, whereas the DNA furnished D and trimming. This sample has 200,000 to 250,000 clones in its table, and approximately 83% of those were observed once. Of the sample, more than 4.5% falls within the top ten clones.

V gives up 3 bases and J gives up 6 bases, and the segment between their germline ends measures 7 bases. In the germline V gene (reference sequence), CDR1 corresponds to SGHNT and CDR2 to YYREEE. From the cysteine up to the phenylalanine, the CDR3 has a length of 12 residues. The read is trimmed to its CDR3 DNA, 36 bases read in frame from base 1. Enrolling through a virtual design, the prospective study's participants ranged in age from roughly 18 to 89 years and lived across more than 20 United States geographic areas. In the prospective study, participants were assigned to cohorts based on the clinical history participants reported in a screening survey and a study questionnaire. A participant counted as exposed if, within 2 weeks of entering the study, that participant had been in contact with someone who had a PCR-confirmed or clinician-diagnosed COVID-19 case. Each participant in the prospective study had whole blood, serum and a nasopharyngeal or oropharyngeal swab collected by mobile phlebotomists. Additional blood draws and questionnaires over an approximately 2-month period could optionally be provided by prospective study participants. Blood samples from the prospective study were shipped frozen or at room temperature prior to DNA extraction.

Sequencing used PBMCs or T cells enriched from blood (not recorded which). The chain joins TRBV5-4 to TRBJ2-1, with the D segment identity uncertain. This clonotype originated in a woman between 45 and 65 years old who had been exposed to COVID-19. This receptor has the CDR3 CASSSPPNEQFF. The base sequence is TGTGCCAGCAGCTCTCCCCCCAATGAGCAGTTCTTC.